This TCR beta chain was sequenced in a study of shared clonotypes between healthy human individuals. About the study: Plates per donor: three CD4 naive, three CD4 memory, two CD8 naive, one CD8 memory.

This table comes from immunoSEQ multiplex PCR, and its TCRdb copy is limited to in-frame clones, with some not included. The sample consists of nearly 2 million clones, about 95% of them appearing once. The naive CD8 fraction comprised CD45RO-negative cells positively selected for CCR7 and excluded terminally differentiated effector memory CD45RA+ cells. Caucasian adults residing in Nashville, Tennessee made up all the donors. CDR1 and CDR2 from the germline V gene are SEHNR and FQNEAQ (reference sequence). Trimming removed 5 bases from V and 3 bases from J; junction bases left unmatched: 6. The CDR3 has 16 residues.

What was sequenced was naive CD8+ T cells sorted from blood. The sequence came from a man between 18 and 35 years old in good health. This chain uses TRBV7-9 with TRBJ1-4; 10 nucleotides align to TRBD1. CDR3 coding DNA: TGTGCCAGCAGCCTTGGGACAGGGGAGGCTAATGAAAAACTGTTTTTT. Translating gives CASSLGTGEANEKLFF. Using reference TRBV7-9 and TRBJ1-4 for the parts outside the CDR3, the full variable domain is DTGVSQNPRHKITKRGQNVTFRCDPISEHNRLYWYRQTLGQGPEFLTYFQNEAQLEKSRLLSDRFSAERPKGSFSTLEIQRTEQGDSAMYLCASSLGTGEANEKLFFGSGTQLSVL.